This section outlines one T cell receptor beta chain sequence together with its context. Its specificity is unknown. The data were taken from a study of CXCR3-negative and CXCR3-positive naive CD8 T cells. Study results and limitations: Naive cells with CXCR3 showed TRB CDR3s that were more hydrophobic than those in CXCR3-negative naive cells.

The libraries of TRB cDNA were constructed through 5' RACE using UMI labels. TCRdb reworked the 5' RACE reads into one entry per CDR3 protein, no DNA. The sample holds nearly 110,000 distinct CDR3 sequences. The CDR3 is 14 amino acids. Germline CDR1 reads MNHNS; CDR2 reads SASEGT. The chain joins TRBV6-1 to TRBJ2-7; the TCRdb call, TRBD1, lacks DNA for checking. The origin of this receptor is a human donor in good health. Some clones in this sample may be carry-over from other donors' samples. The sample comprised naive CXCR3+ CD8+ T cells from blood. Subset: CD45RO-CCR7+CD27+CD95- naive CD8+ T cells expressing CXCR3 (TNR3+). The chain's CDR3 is CASSEVGVSYEQYF.